This TCR beta chain originates from a study of blood T cell repertoires in COVID-19. Across the whole study: COVID-19 samples collected from the United States, Italy and Spain covered acute and convalescent phases.

Authors' methods: It was from reference gene primer amplification that nucleated cell counts were estimated. Sequencing used immunoSEQ multiplex PCR; TCRdb keeps in-frame clones, though not all of them. V and J calls and clone size are copied from that table; D and trimming were computed from the DNA. The sample consists of 200,000 to 250,000 clones, about 80% of them appearing once. The junction had 5 bases not matched to a gene; V was cut back by 7 bases and J by 1 base. The germline V gene encodes CDR1 MGHRA and CDR2 YSYEKL. This CDR3 contains 14 residues. This clone was counted only a few times. The V gene is TRBV4-1, the J gene TRBJ2-3; TRBD1 agrees at 7 bases. This clonotype originated in a woman of 80 years or more with acute or convalescent COVID-19. Sequencing was carried out using peripheral blood. The CDR3 reads CASNSGGGTDTQYF. As DNA, the CDR3 is TGCGCCAGCAACTCAGGGGGTGGCACAGATACGCAGTATTTT.